The T cell receptor (beta chain) described here comes from a study of immune heterogeneity within non-small cell lung tumors. Background on the study: Of all tumors, 4 turned out to be squamous cell carcinomas, 10 were non-squamous carcinomas and 1 was not otherwise specified.

Judged by abundance, this clonotype is medium-sized (0.01 to 0.1%). The antigen remains undetermined. With 32 V and 13 J primers, multiplex PCR amplified the TCR beta CDR3. One entry per CDR3 protein, called by TCRdb with MiXCR from the multiplex PCR reads. The sample contains about 5,600 distinct CDR3 sequences, 18% of which appear only once. Template input was genomic DNA from bulk tumor (600 ng per sample). Taken during surgery, several biopsies per primary tumor were spaced as far apart as possible within the tumor mass. Samples came from untreated patients having curative surgery for newly diagnosed non-small cell lung cancer. The donors had newly diagnosed non-small cell lung cancer and underwent surgery intended to cure it. The CDR3 has 14 amino acids. Germline loops: CDR1 MDHEN, CDR2 SYDVKM. V dropped 5 bases and J dropped 6 bases, with 17 bases sitting between them. Study-wide results and limits: Correlation analysis showed that local T-cell clonality was moderately but significantly associated with local tumor mutational burden (R 0.3 to 0.4). The study found identical dominant CDR3 beta clonotypes recurring across tumor sites within a patient, alongside site-unique high-frequency clones.

This chain joins TRBV28 and TRBJ2-7, with a possible D match to TRBD2 (6 bases). Sequenced input: lung tumor tissue. This clonotype was obtained from a man aged 40-55 years with non-small cell lung cancer. The CDR3 region has the DNA TGTGCCAGCAGTACGCCTAGCGCGGATGGCGAGCAGTACTTC. Its translation: CASSTPSADGEQYF.